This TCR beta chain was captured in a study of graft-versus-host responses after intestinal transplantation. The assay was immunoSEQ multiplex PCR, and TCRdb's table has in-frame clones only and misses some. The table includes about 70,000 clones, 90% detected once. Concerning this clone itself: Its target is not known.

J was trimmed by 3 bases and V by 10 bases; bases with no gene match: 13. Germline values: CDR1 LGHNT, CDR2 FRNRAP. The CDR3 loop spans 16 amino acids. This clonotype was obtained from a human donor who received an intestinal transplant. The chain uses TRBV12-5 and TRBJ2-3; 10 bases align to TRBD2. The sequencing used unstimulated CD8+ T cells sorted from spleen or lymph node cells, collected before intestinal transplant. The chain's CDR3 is CAIAEIAGGATDTQYF. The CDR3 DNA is TGTGCTATCGCGGAAATAGCGGGGGGCGCAACAGATACGCAGTATTTT.